This TCR beta chain was recorded in a study of siplizumab effects on memory and regulatory T cells. Some 96,000 TCR templates per sample were assayed. TCRdb keeps only in-frame clones here, not all; method: immunoSEQ multiplex PCR. This table holds some 100,000 clones, 92% found once. Per germline, CDR1 MGHDK and CDR2 SYGVNS. The CDR3 totals 14 residues. V shed 4 bases and J shed 2 bases, with 10 bases lying between them. Broader study findings: No more than a minor fraction of alloreactive clones could be traced back to unstimulated subsets. Naive T cells looked more diverse than memory cells, and they looked like major contributors to the alloresponse. Alloreactive sequences whose origin lay in unstimulated CD4+ memory cells were significantly reduced by siplizumab.

Turning to this clone: What it recognizes is unknown.

The sample comprised non-Treg CD4+ T cells sorted from blood. The rearrangement uses TRBV25-1 and TRBJ2-3; no firm D call. This clonotype originated in a human donor in good health. The CDR3 is CASSVSRDTDTQYF. The CDR3 DNA is TGTGCCAGCAGTGTCTCAAGAGACACAGATACGCAGTATTTT.